This TCR beta chain was recovered during a study of blood T cell repertoires in COVID-19. Study overall: Sources were T cells, B-cell-depleted T cells, or PBMCs; the material itself was cDNA or gDNA.

Source study methods: Reference gene primers were amplified, and this amplification served to estimate nucleated cell counts. TCRdb's copy holds only in-frame clones and misses some; the assay was immunoSEQ multiplex PCR. V, J and clone size reflect that table, while D and trimming were determined from the DNA. The sample lists roughly 100,000 clones; 70% to 80% were seen once. V shed 6 bases and J 3 bases; nucleotides not matched to a gene: 4. The germline CDR1 and CDR2 sequences are MNHEY and SVGAGI. This CDR3 is built from 15 residues. The sequenced sample was peripheral blood. This TCR came from a man in his 60s with active or convalescent COVID-19. The chain recombines TRBV6-5 with TRBJ2-7; TRBD2 matches at 14 bases. CDR3 residues: CASSWGLAGVYEQYF. The CDR3 DNA follows: TGTGCCAGCAGCTGGGGACTAGCGGGGGTCTACGAGCAGTACTTC.